These T cell receptor beta chains were read from a single sample in a study of shared clonotypes between healthy human individuals. TCRdb keeps only in-frame clones here, not all; method: immunoSEQ multiplex PCR. The sample contains some 790,000 clones, about two thirds of which appear only once. The specimen was memory CD4+ T cells sorted from blood. All receptors derive from a woman aged 25 to 45 in good health. CDR3s include the opening cysteine and the closing phenylalanine or tryptophan. D genes are given only for firm matches. Not all rows give a size; the values are once, few, many and, for expanded clones, a class.

d_call j_call clone_size v_call cdr3_nt cdr3_aa
TRBD1 TRBJ1-1 . TRBV27 TGTGCCAGCAGTAAAGGGACAGGGCTCGCTGAAGCTTTCTTT CASSKGTGLAEAFF
TRBD2 TRBJ2-5 . TRBV11-3 TGTGCCAGCAGCTTAGGCCGCTACGGACTAGGCCAAGAGACCCAGTACTTC CASSLGRYGLGQETQYF
TRBD1 TRBJ1-2 . TRBV29-1 TGCAGCGTTGAAAGGGAGGACAGGGGTATCTATGGCTACACCTTC CSVEREDRGIYGYTF
. TRBJ2-5 . TRBV5-4 TGTGCCAGCAGCTTGTTTTCACAAGAGACCCAGTACTTC CASSLFSQETQYF
TRBD2 TRBJ2-3 few TRBV5-1 TGCGCCAGCAGCTGGCCTCTAGCGGGAGGGCCCGGGGATACGCAGTATTTT CASSWPLAGGPGDTQYF
. TRBJ2-1 few TRBV28 TGTGCCAGCAGTTTATTGGGGGGCGGGAAACCCCAACGACACGGCGAGCAGTTCTTC CASSLLGGGKPQRHGEQFF
. TRBJ1-5 . TRBV5-4 TGTGCCAGCAGCTCGGGCCAGGGGAATCAGCCCCAGCATTTT CASSSGQGNQPQHF
. TRBJ2-1 . TRBV11-2 TGTGCCAGCAGCGCCTGGAGGAATGAGCAGTTCTTC CASSAWRNEQFF
. TRBJ2-7 . TRBV18 TGTGCCAGCTCTACAGGCGCGACGACCTACGAGCAGTACTTC CASSTGATTYEQYF
TRBD2 TRBJ2-7 once TRBV2 TGTGCCAGCAGTTTAAGCGGGAGGAGGTACTTC CASSLSGRRYF
. TRBJ1-2 once TRBV6-1 TGTGCCAGCACTCCCGTTGAGTATGGCTACACCTTC CASTPVEYGYTF
TRBD1 TRBJ1-1 . TRBV4-1 TGCGCCAGCAGCCCTACGGGACAGATGAACACTGAAGCTTTCTTT CASSPTGQMNTEAFF
. TRBJ1-2 . TRBV5-4 TGTGCCAGCAGACGGGACACCGGAAACTATGGCTACACCTTC CASRRDTGNYGYTF
TRBD2 TRBJ2-1 . TRBV25-1 TGTGCCAGCAGTGGAAACGGCGGGAGGGCCGAGTCCTACAATGAGCAGTTCTTC CASSGNGGRAESYNEQFF
. TRBJ2-7 many TRBV15 TGTGCCACCAGCAGAGTATGGGGGGAAGCCTACGAGCAGTACTTC CATSRVWGEAYEQYF
. TRBJ1-2 . TRBV6-1 TGTGCCAGCGGCGCAAACTATGGCTACACCTTC CASGANYGYTF
. TRBJ2-3 . TRBV19 TGTGCCAGTAACCCCCAGGGGGGGGCCTCAGATACGCAGTATTTT CASNPQGGASDTQYF
. TRBJ2-3 . TRBV2 TGTGCCAGCAATAGTTGGGCAGATACGCAGTATTTT CASNSWADTQYF
. TRBJ2-7 . TRBV6-6 TGTGCCAGCAGTTCCCCCCGCCAGACCGGGCTCTACGAGCAGTACTTC CASSSPRQTGLYEQYF
. TRBJ2-2 . TRBV25-1 TGTGCCAGCAGTGCGAGGGAAGGCACCGGGGAGCTGTTTTTT CASSAREGTGELFF
. TRBJ2-6 . TRBV7-9 TGTGCCAGCAGCTTCTCTTCTGGGGCCAACGTCCTGACTTTC CASSFSSGANVLTF
. TRBJ1-5 . TRBV25-1 TGTGCCAGCAGTGGCGCGGGGTCCCCCAATCAGCCCCAGCATTTT CASSGAGSPNQPQHF
. TRBJ2-7 . TRBV5-1 TGCGCCAGCAGCTTGGATGGTCGCGGGTACGAGCAGTACTTC CASSLDGRGYEQYF
TRBD2 TRBJ2-7 . TRBV30 TGTGCCTGGGCCCCTCTAGCGGTGAGCTCCTACGAGCAGTACTTC CAWAPLAVSSYEQYF
TRBD1 TRBJ2-7 . TRBV5-1 TGCGCCAGCAGCTCGGGACAGGCTACCCCGTACTTC CASSSGQATPYF
. TRBJ1-5 many TRBV10-3 TGTGCCATCAGTGCCGGACAGCCAGGGAATCAGCCCCAGCATTTT CAISAGQPGNQPQHF
TRBD1 TRBJ1-3 . TRBV19 TGTGCCAGTAGTAGGACTCCTCCGGGACAGCCCGCTGGAAACACCATATATTTT CASSRTPPGQPAGNTIYF
TRBD2 TRBJ2-3 . TRBV25-1 TGTGCCAGCAGTGAATCCAGGGGACTAGCGATGGGAGATACGCAGTATTTT CASSESRGLAMGDTQYF
TRBD2 TRBJ2-2 few TRBV2 TGTGCCAGCAAACAGACTAGCGGGAACACCGGGGAGCTGTTTTTT CASKQTSGNTGELFF
. TRBJ1-1 . TRBV11-2 TGTGCCAGCAGCTTGAACGAAGGGTCGGGCACTGAAGCTTTCTTT CASSLNEGSGTEAFF
TRBD2 TRBJ2-1 . TRBV7-3 TGTGCCAGCAGGGAGACTAGCGGGAGGGGCGATGAGCAGTTCTTC CASRETSGRGDEQFF
. TRBJ1-5 . TRBV7-2 TGTGCCAGCAGCTTAGGTTCCCTAATCACTGATCAGCCCCAGCATTTT CASSLGSLITDQPQHF
. TRBJ2-3 . TRBV7-2 TGTGCCAGCAGCTTAAGCGATACGCAGTATTTT CASSLSDTQYF
. TRBJ2-2 . TRBV30 TGTGCCTGGACTAGCGCGAACACCGGGGAGCTGTTTTTT CAWTSANTGELFF
TRBD1 TRBJ1-2 . TRBV10-1 TGCGCCAGCAGCCCCGGGACAGGGCCGAACTATGGCTACACCTTC CASSPGTGPNYGYTF
TRBD1 TRBJ2-5 . TRBV5-1 TGCGCCAGCAGCTTTTCTGGACAGGGCCGGAGGGAGACCCAGTACTTC CASSFSGQGRRETQYF
TRBD2 TRBJ2-3 . TRBV10-2 TGCGCCAGCAGTCCAAACCTTAGCGGGAGCGGGAGAGATACGCAGTATTTT CASSPNLSGSGRDTQYF
TRBD1 TRBJ1-1 . TRBV29-1 TGCAGCGTTGGGGTCAGGGGGGACACTGAAGCTTTCTTT CSVGVRGDTEAFF
TRBD1 TRBJ1-1 once TRBV5-5 TGTGCCAGCAGCTCCACCAGGGGGGTGATCGCTGAAGCTTTCTTT CASSSTRGVIAEAFF
TRBD1 TRBJ2-3 . TRBV4-1 TGCGCCAGCAGCCATGGGACAGGGGGCCTCCGCGATACGCAGTATTTT CASSHGTGGLRDTQYF
TRBD2 TRBJ2-7 . TRBV6-5 TGTGCCAGCAGGGGCACCGGGACTAGCAACTACGAGCAGTACTTC CASRGTGTSNYEQYF
. TRBJ1-5 . TRBV7-2 TGTGCCAGCAGCTTACGGATAGCCGATCAGCCCCAGCATTTT CASSLRIADQPQHF
. TRBJ1-1 . TRBV5-1 TGCGCCAGCGGGCCGGGGACGGCGGATGTGGGTGAAGCTTTCTTT CASGPGTADVGEAFF
. TRBJ2-3 . TRBV25-1 TGTGCCAGCAGTGCCCCGGGATCGGAATTCGGTACGCAGTATTTT CASSAPGSEFGTQYF
. TRBJ2-1 . TRBV7-6 TGTGCCAGCAGCTTGACGGGAAACAATGAGCAGTTCTTC CASSLTGNNEQFF
. TRBJ2-5 once TRBV5-1 TGCGCCAGCAGACCCGTCTTGGGGGCGCCAGAGACCCAGTACTTC CASRPVLGAPETQYF
. TRBJ2-1 . TRBV5-1 TGCGCCAGCAGCACTGGACCCTCGGAGCAGTTCTTC CASSTGPSEQFF
. TRBJ2-7 . TRBV5-1 TGCGCCAGCAGCTTGGCCCGTTTAGAAGCGATAGGTAGCTCCTACGAGCAGTACTTC CASSLARLEAIGSSYEQYF
. TRBJ2-1 . TRBV2 TGTGCCAGCAGTGAGCAGGGGAACGATGAGCAGTTCTTC CASSEQGNDEQFF
. TRBJ2-7 . TRBV29-1 TGCAGCGTTTCGACAGGATGGGGGGAGCAGTACTTC CSVSTGWGEQYF
. TRBJ2-7 . TRBV20-1 TGCAGTGCTCAGGACCAATACGAGCAGTACTTC CSAQDQYEQYF
. TRBJ1-4 many TRBV6-5 TGTGCCACCACAGCAAACCTGGGTAATGAAAAACTGTTTTTT CATTANLGNEKLFF
TRBD1 TRBJ2-7 . TRBV7-9 TGTGCCAGCACATTAAGGGACAGGGTTTACGAGCAGTACTTC CASTLRDRVYEQYF
. TRBJ2-5 . TRBV7-6 TGTGCCAGCAGCCGGGCTAGCGATTCCGGAAAGCAGTACTTC CASSRASDSGKQYF
. TRBJ2-3 . TRBV6-6 TGTGCCAGCAGGCCAGGGGCGACCGGCACAGATACGCAGTATTTT CASRPGATGTDTQYF
TRBD1 TRBJ1-1 once TRBV4-2 TGTGCCAGCAGCCAAGCATCGGGACAGGACTACACTGAAGCTTTCTTT CASSQASGQDYTEAFF
. TRBJ2-7 . TRBV10-3 TGTGCCACGACGCTACCCGACTACGAGCAGTACTTC CATTLPDYEQYF
. TRBJ1-1 . TRBV19 TGTGCCAGTAGTATGAGAGGACAGATGAACACTGAAGCTTTCTTT CASSMRGQMNTEAFF
TRBD1 TRBJ1-5 . TRBV19 TGTGCCAGTAGTCCAACGACAGGGGGCAACAATCAGCCCCAGCATTTT CASSPTTGGNNQPQHF